What follows is one TCR beta chain and its context. Its antigen is not known. The data were obtained in a study of T cell responses to AZD1222 COVID-19 vaccine. Study-level findings and limits: Nearly half of unique spike-specific TCRs reportedly avoided B.1.351 and B.1.1.7 mutated regions.

Assay: immunoSEQ multiplex PCR; the TCRdb copy retains only in-frame clones and omits some. The sample yields tens of thousands of clones, around 90% seen once. This CDR3 is built from 15 residues. Germline loops: CDR1 SEHNR, CDR2 FQNEAQ (reference sequence). Trimming left V 6 bases short and J 2 bases short, with 13 bases between. This chain joins TRBV7-9 and TRBJ2-2, with D possibly TRBD2 on 6 matching bases. This material consisted of peripheral blood, taken on day 0 of MenACWY control vaccination. The source of this sequence is an adult in good health. CDR3 sequence reads: CASSFWDSNTGELFF. The CDR3 DNA reads as TGTGCCAGCAGTTTTTGGGACTCCAACACCGGGGAGCTGTTTTTT. Using reference TRBV7-9 and TRBJ2-2 for the parts outside the CDR3, the full variable domain is DTGVSQNPRHKITKRGQNVTFRCDPISEHNRLYWYRQTLGQGPEFLTYFQNEAQLEKSRLLSDRFSAERPKGSFSTLEIQRTEQGDSAMYLCASSFWDSNTGELFFGEGSRLTVL.